This T cell receptor beta chain appears in the sequencing data of a study of molecular identifiers for immune sequencing clone quantification. Findings and limits, study-wide: Barcode-sharing identical TCR molecules could underestimate highly expanded clone sizes. Amid approximately 1 million naive cells, spiked Jurkat TCR RNA from one cell was reportedly still detectable.

Concerning this clonotype: The antigen remains undetermined. A read error may account for a junction end that differs from germline.

The length of the CDR3 is 12 residues. Germline CDR1 reads MNHEY; CDR2 reads SMNVEV (reference sequence). With RNA at 10%, 30% or 50%, naive CD8 libraries came from around 18,000 to 910,000 sorted cells. Sorted naive CD8 T cells were those defined as CD8+CD4-CCR7+CD45RA+. TCRdb fed the PCR reads into MiXCR, producing one record per CDR3 protein. Here the sample spans roughly 90,000 distinct CDR3 sequences, around a quarter being singletons. Sequencing input: naive CD8+ T cells from blood, with Jurkat cell RNA spiked in. Described subset: FACS-sorted CD8+CD4-CCR7+CD45RA+ naive T cells. The chain joins TRBV27 to TRBJ2-7, with 9 bases that match TRBD2. This receptor was obtained from a human donor in good health. Some libraries in this study had Jurkat cell RNA spiked in. The CDR3 reads CATRGLAYGQYF. The CDR3 bases are TGTGCCACGCGGGGACTAGCTTACGGGCAGTACTTC.